This T cell receptor (beta chain) appears in the sequencing data of a study of patients and donors after allogeneic stem cell transplantation. TCRdb re-derived calls from the RT-PCR reads in MiXCR, one entry per CDR3 protein. This table has about 400,000 distinct CDR3 sequences, 16% appearing once. The source of this sequence is a human donor who was either an allogeneic HSCT recipient or a stem cell or donor lymphocyte infusion donor (not recorded which). It is not recorded whose cells these are; they may come from a transplant donor. Source material: blood, either unsorted or a sorted T cell fraction (not recorded which).

The CDR3 DNA sequence: TGTGCCAGCAGCGTAGGACTTGAGCAGTTCTTC. Amino acid sequence: CASSVGLEQFF. This rearrangement joins TRBV9 to TRBJ2-1; D gene unclear. Trimming took off 0 bases at V and 9 bases at J, with 4 bases between the two ends. CDR1 SGDLS and CDR2 YYNGEE come from the germline V gene. This CDR3 is 11 amino acids long.